Included here is one TCR beta chain sequence, with context. This specimen comes from a study of blood T cell repertoires in COVID-19. TCRdb's table, derived via immunoSEQ multiplex PCR, lists solely in-frame clones and lacks some. In the table there are roughly 280,000 clones, 75% to 90% of which are singletons. Trimming removed 6 bases from V and 7 bases from J, with 13 bases in between. The CDR3 has 14 residues. From germline, CDR1 is LNHDA and CDR2 SQIVND (reference sequence). The sample consisted of PBMCs or T cells enriched from blood (not recorded which). This receptor was taken from a woman under 30 who had recovered from COVID-19. V is TRBV19 and J is TRBJ1-6; D perhaps matches TRBD1 (5 bases). CDR3 sequence reads: CASRVQGYNSPLHF. The CDR3 DNA sequence: TGTGCCAGTAGGGTTCAGGGATACAATTCACCCCTCCACTTT.